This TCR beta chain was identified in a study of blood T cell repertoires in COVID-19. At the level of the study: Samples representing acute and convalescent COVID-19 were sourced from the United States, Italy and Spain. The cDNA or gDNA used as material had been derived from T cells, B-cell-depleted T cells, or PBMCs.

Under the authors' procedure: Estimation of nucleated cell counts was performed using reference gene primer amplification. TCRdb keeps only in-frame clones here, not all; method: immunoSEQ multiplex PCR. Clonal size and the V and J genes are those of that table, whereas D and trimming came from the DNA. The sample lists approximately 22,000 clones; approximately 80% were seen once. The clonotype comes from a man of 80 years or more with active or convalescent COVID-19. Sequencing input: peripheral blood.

The CDR3 DNA follows: TGTGCCAGCAGTTTATCGCCAGGGGGGAACACTGAAGCTTTCTTT. Translated, it gives CASSLSPGGNTEAFF. The chain carries TRBV27 and TRBJ1-1; 7 nucleotides match TRBD1. Unmatched junction bases numbered 2, after V lost 0 bases and J lost 1 base. Per germline, CDR1 MNHEY and CDR2 SMNVEV (reference sequence). The CDR3 runs 15 residues.